This T cell receptor (beta chain) was profiled in a study of Tregs in tolerant kidney transplant recipients. Study findings and constraints: No direct test of biological reproducibility was done here.

Unstimulated Tregs (CD4+CD25+CD127-) and CD4+CD25- non-Tregs were sorted from PBMCs. The V and J ends lost 2 bases and 0 bases respectively, with 17 bases between them. Germline V CDR1 and CDR2: KGHSH, LQKENI. The CDR3 runs to 17 residues. Data came from immunoSEQ multiplex PCR; TCRdb stores just in-frame clones and leaves some out. The sample lists around 50,000 clones; around 80% were seen once. About this clone itself: No antigen is known for it.

Sequencing was carried out using CD4+ T cells from blood. This clonotype originated in a human donor in good health. The rearrangement joins TRBV18 to TRBJ2-7; D unresolved. The CDR3 spells CASSPGPGGPSSYEQYF. CDR3 nucleotide sequence: TGTGCCAGCTCACCAGGGCCGGGCGGCCCCAGCTCCTACGAGCAGTACTTC.